This T cell receptor beta chain was identified during a study of blood T cells in healthy people across ages. Study-level background: Per two T cells, about one barcoded beta molecule was captured through template switching.

Using a J-beta primer mix together with a sample-barcoded 5' primer, a second PCR was run for roughly 7 to 12 cycles. Each cDNA molecule received a tag from a template-switch adaptor that had 12 random nucleotides. One entry per CDR3 protein, called by TCRdb with MiXCR from the 5' RACE reads. The sample has about 1.6 million distinct CDR3 sequences, about 35% seen once. Each donor gave 9 to 10 milliliters of peripheral blood. Study-wide findings and caveats: Diversity of TCR beta per million T cells declined in a roughly linear way with age.

A few counts support this clonotype. Its target is unknown. This CDR3 spans 16 amino acids. Germline V CDR1 and CDR2: MNHEY, SMNVEV (reference sequence). The V gene end was trimmed by 5 bases and the J gene end by 6 bases; junction bases not matched to a gene: 8. The sequence was collected from a young woman in good health. The chain employs TRBV27 and TRBJ2-1; TRBD1 agrees at 12 bases. Source material: blood. The CDR3 is CASSPSRDRGLNEQFF. The DNA of the CDR3 is TGTGCCAGCAGTCCATCCCGGGACAGGGGGCTCAATGAGCAGTTCTTC.